These 5 T cell receptor beta chains came from one sample sequenced in a study of tumor and adjacent non-tumor tissue in lung cancer. The library came from three nested PCR rounds adapted from ARM-PCR protocols. Each CDR3 protein gets one entry after TCRdb re-called the multiplex PCR reads with MiXCR. The sample has fewer than 150,000 distinct CDR3 sequences, roughly 70% seen once. This sample's RNA came from whole unsorted tissue. Material: lung tumor tissue. Receptors originate from a man aged 60 to 69 with small cell lung cancer.

As concerns this clonotype: An end of the junction does not agree with germline; a read error may underlie this. The J gene is TRBJ2-6, the V gene TRBV5-5, with 13 bases fitting TRBD2. The CDR3 has 18 amino acids. Per the germline V gene, CDR1 is SGHKS and CDR2 is YYEKEE (reference sequence). The CDR3 sequence is CASSPGLAGYSGANALTF. The CDR3 DNA reads as TGTGCCAGCAGCCCGGGACTAGCGGGGTACTCTGGGGCCAACGCCCTGACTTTC.

As concerns this clonotype: One end of the junction fails to match germline, which may point to a read error. The chain joins TRBV10-2 to TRBJ2-5, with TRBD2 matching over 9 bases. The CDR3 length is 13 residues. Germline V gives CDR1 WSHSY, CDR2 SAAADI. The CDR3 sequence: CAGSGAGGETQYF. CDR3 nucleotide sequence: TGCGCCGGCAGTGGGGCGGGAGGGGAGACCCAGTACTTC.

The chain uses TRBV20-1 and TRBJ1-3; D unclear. Trimming removed 8 bases from V and 0 bases from J, with 14 bases in between. This CDR3 is 14 amino acids long. Germline CDR1 is DFQATT and CDR2 is SNEGSKA (reference sequence). CDR3 coding DNA: TGCAGTACTCGCCACCCTCTCTCTGGAAACACCATATATTTT. Residues: CSTRHPLSGNTIYF.

The chain is built from TRBV29-1 and TRBJ1-2; 7 positions match TRBD1. After removal of 6 bases from V and 11 bases from J, the junction contained 12 bases not matched to a gene. Germline loops: CDR1 SQVTM, CDR2 ANQGSEA. The CDR3 loop spans 12 amino acids. The CDR3 protein is CSVGGDSNCYTF. CDR3 DNA: TGCAGCGTCGGTGGGGACAGCAATTGTTACACCTTC.

As for this clonotype: It is likely a read error, because the conserved phenylalanine at the end of the CDR3 is missing. The DNA is left out, because the CDR3 cannot be placed on it with certainty; the CDR3 is given as TCRdb lists it. This chain joins TRBV5-4 and TRBJ2-1; the table's D call, TRBD2, has no DNA check behind it. Counting both end residues, the CDR3 totals 15 amino acids. Germline values: CDR1 SGHNT, CDR2 YYREEE (reference sequence). The CDR3 protein is CASSLGLAGLNEEFL.